This record concerns one TCR beta chain sequence. The CDR3 consists of 12 residues. V was pared by 5 bases and J by 9 bases, with 11 bases between. Germline V lookup: CDR1 SGHTA, CDR2 FQGNSA. The PCR used 60 Vbeta and 13 Jbeta primers. Produced via immunoSEQ multiplex PCR; TCRdb's table is partial and in-frame only. The sample lists about 260,000 clones, just under 85% seen once, with more than 1.5% in the top ten. This entry comes from a study of cytomegalovirus exposure and HLA in healthy donors. The rearrangement links TRBV7-2 to TRBJ1-5; maybe TRBD1 (5 bases). The sample consisted of PBMCs. The clonotype comes from a woman in her thirties or forties in good health and CMV-seropositive. The CDR3: CASSRTGGPQHF. CDR3 coding DNA: TGTGCCAGCAGCCGAACGGGGGGGCCCCAGCATTTT. Supplemented by reference TRBV7-2 and TRBJ1-5, the full variable domain reads GAGVSQSPSNKVTEKGKDVELRCDPISGHTALYWYRQSLGQGLEFLIYFQGNSAPDKSGLPSDRFSAERTGGSVSTLTIQRTQQEDSAVYLCASSRTGGPQHFGDGTRLSIL.